This is a list of T cell receptor beta chains from one sample in a study of T cells expressing NK-cell markers. TCRdb re-called the 5' RACE reads and shows each CDR3 protein once, DNA omitted. The sample includes a few hundred thousand distinct CDR3 sequences. The specimen sequenced was blood T cells: a sorted CD56 or NKG2C T cell subset, CD4+ or CD8+ T cells, or bulk PBMC T cells (not recorded which). Every receptor here comes from a man younger than 35 in good health. CDR3s include the opening cysteine and the closing phenylalanine or tryptophan.

TRBJ2-7,12,TRBV29-1,CSVTYPDYEQYF
TRBJ2-5,14,TRBV7-2,CASSWGRGQETQYF
TRBJ2-5,15,TRBV20-1,CSASLAGRSQETQYF
TRBJ2-1,17,TRBV7-9,CATRIGTSGRRYNEQFF
TRBJ2-1,17,TRBV20-1,CSASSLSSGRSVNEQFF
TRBJ1-1,14,TRBV5-4,CASSRASGHTEAFF
TRBJ2-5,14,TRBV20-1,CSARAASGIETQYF
TRBJ2-1,13,TRBV10-3,CATLGVGVYEQFF
TRBJ2-2,17,TRBV11-2,CASSLVWTPPYTGELFF
TRBJ1-4,12,TRBV29-1,CSARRGNEKLFF
TRBJ1-4,17,TRBV3-1,CASSQERPGRLNEKLFF
TRBJ2-2,19,TRBV4-3,CASSKHDLGFEENTGELFF
TRBJ2-2,14,TRBV19,CASSFREITGELFF
TRBJ2-4,14,TRBV6-1,CASSQQRPGDIQYF
TRBJ2-5,12,TRBV5-4,CASSVWGETQYF
TRBJ2-1,15,TRBV24-1,CATSARGESYNEQFF
TRBJ2-7,12,TRBV6-2/TRBV6-3,CASSRTIYEQYF
TRBJ2-2,16,TRBV21-1,CASRKGGRSSTGELFF
TRBJ1-1,15,TRBV12-2,CASRSLDRGGSEAFF
TRBJ2-7,15,TRBV5-1,CDSSSSSGSSYEQYF
TRBJ2-1,17,TRBV12-3/TRBV12-4,CASSPRTSERSYNEQFF
TRBJ2-1,14,TRBV20-1,CSASDGSLRNEQFF
TRBJ2-1,15,TRBV7-2,CASSLVLAGGNEQFF
TRBJ1-1,18,TRBV7-6,CASSLGNPLTGFDTEAFF
TRBJ2-7,15,TRBV27,CASSSTLTLSYEQYF
TRBJ2-1,16,TRBV27,CASSSLAGGLGHEQFF
TRBJ2-1,17,TRBV19,CASRRQEGGVGYNEQFF
TRBJ2-2,15,TRBV2,CASRGSGYNTGELFF
TRBJ2-3,15,TRBV6-1,CASSDGTGGADTQYF
TRBJ2-5,13,TRBV12-3/TRBV12-4,CASSLQAGGTQYF
TRBJ2-3,11,TRBV7-2,CASSLINTQYF